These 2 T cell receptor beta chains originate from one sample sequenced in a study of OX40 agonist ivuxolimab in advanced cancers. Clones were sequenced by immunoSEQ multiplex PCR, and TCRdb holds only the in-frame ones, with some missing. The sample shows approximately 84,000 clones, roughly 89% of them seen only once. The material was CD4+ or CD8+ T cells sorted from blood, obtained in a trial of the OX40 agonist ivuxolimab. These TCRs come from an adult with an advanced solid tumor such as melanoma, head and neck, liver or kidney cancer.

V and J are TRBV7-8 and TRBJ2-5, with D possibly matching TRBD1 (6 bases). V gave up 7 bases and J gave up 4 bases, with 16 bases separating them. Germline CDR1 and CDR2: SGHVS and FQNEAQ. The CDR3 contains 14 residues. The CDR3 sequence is CASIQGSMVETQYF. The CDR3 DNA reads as TGTGCCAGCATCCAGGGGTCTATGGTAGAGACCCAGTACTTC.

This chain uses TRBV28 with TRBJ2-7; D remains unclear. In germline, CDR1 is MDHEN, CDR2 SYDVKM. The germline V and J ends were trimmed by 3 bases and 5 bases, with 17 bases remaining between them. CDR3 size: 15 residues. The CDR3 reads CASSLAGMWTDEQYF. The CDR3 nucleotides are TGTGCCAGCAGTTTGGCAGGAATGTGGACGGACGAGCAGTACTTC. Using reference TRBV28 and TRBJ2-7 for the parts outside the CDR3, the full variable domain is DVKVTQSSRYLVKRTGEKVFLECVQDMDHENMFWYRQDPGLGLRLIYFSYDVKMKEKGDIPEGYSVSREKKERFSLILESASTNQTSMYLCASSLAGMWTDEQYFGPGTRLTVT.